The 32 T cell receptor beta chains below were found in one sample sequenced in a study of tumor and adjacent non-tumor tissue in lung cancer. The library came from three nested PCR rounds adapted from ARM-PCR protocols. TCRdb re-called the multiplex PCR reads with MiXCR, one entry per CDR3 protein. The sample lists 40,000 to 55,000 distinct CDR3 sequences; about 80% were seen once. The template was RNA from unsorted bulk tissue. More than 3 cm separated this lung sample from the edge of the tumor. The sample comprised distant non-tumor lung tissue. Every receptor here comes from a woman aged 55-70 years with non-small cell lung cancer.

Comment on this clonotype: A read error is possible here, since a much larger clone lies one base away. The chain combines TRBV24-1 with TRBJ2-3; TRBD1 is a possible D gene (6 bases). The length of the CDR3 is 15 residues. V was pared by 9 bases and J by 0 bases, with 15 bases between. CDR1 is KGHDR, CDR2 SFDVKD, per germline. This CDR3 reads CATASQGASTDTQYF. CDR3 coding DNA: TGTGCCACCGCATCACAGGGTGCTAGCACAGATACGCAGTATTTT.

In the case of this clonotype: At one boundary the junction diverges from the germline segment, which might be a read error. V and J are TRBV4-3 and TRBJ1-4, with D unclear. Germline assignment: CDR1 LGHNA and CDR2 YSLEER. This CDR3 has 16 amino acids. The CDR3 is CASIQGIGLPDEKLFF. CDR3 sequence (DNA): TGCGCCAGCATCCAAGGGATAGGGCTCCCCGATGAAAAACTGTTTTTT.

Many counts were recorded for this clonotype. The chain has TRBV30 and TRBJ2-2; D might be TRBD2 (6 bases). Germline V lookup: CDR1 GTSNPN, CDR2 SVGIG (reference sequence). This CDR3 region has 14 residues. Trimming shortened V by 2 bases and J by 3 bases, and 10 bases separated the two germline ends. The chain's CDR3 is CAWSSGDYTGELFF. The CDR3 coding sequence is TGTGCCTGGAGTTCCGGGGACTACACCGGGGAGCTGTTTTTT.

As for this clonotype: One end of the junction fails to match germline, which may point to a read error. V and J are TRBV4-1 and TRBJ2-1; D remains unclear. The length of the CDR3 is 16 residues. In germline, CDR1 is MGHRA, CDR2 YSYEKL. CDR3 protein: CASSQDFSGSYNGQFF. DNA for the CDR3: TGCGCCAGCAGCCAAGATTTCTCAGGATCCTACAATGGGCAGTTCTTC.

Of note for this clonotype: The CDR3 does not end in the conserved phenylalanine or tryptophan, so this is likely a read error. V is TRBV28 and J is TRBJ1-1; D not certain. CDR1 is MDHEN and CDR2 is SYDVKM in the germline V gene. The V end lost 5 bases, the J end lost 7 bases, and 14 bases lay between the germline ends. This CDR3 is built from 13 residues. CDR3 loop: CASSVGQLVEAFI. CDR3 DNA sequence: TGTGCCAGCAGTGTAGGTCAGCTTGTTGAAGCTTTCATT.

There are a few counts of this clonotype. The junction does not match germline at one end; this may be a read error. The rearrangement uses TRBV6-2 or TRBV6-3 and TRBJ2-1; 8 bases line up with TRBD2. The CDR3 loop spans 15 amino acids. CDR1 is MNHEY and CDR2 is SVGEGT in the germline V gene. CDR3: CASSKRGSSYNEQFF. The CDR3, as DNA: TGCGCCAGCAGTAAGCGGGGGAGCTCCTACAATGAGCAGTTCTTC.

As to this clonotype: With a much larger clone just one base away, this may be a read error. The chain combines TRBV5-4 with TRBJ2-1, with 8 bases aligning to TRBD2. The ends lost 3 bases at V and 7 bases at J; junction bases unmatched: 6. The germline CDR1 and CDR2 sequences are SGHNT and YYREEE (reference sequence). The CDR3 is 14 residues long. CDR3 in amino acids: CASSYGTSKNEQFF. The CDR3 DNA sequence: TGTGCCAGCAGCTACGGGACTAGTAAAAATGAGCAGTTCTTC. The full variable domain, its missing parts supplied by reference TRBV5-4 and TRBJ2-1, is ETGVTQSPTHLIKTRGQQVTLRCSSQSGHNTVSWYQQALGQGPQFIFQYYREEENGRGNFPPRFSGLQFPNYSSELNVNALELDDSALYLCASSYGTSKNEQFFGPGTRLTVL.

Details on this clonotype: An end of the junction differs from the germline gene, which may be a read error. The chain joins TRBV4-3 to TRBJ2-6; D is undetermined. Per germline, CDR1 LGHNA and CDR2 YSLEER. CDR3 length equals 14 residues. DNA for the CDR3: TGTGGCAGCAGTATGTTATTCGGTACCAACGTCCTGACTTTC. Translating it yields CGSSMLFGTNVLTF.

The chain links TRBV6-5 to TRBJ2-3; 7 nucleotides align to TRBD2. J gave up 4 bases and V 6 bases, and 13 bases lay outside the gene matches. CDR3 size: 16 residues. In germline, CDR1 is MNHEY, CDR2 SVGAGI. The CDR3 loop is CASSQASSGYADTQYF. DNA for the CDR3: TGTGCCAGCAGCCAAGCGTCTAGCGGTTACGCAGATACGCAGTATTTT.

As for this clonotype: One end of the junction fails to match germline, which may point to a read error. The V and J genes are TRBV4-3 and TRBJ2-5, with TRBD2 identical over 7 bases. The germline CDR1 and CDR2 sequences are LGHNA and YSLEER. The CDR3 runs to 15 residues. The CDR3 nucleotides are TGCTCCAGCAGCCAAGGGCTAGCGGAATCGGAGACCCAGTACTTC. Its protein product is CSSSQGLAESETQYF.

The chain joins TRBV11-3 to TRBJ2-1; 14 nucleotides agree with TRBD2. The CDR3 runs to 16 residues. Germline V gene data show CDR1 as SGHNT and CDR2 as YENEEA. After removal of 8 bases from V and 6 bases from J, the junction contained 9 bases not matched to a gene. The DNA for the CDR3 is TGTGCCAGCGACTTGTCAGGGACTAGCGGGAGCAATGAGCAGTTCTTC. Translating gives CASDLSGTSGSNEQFF.

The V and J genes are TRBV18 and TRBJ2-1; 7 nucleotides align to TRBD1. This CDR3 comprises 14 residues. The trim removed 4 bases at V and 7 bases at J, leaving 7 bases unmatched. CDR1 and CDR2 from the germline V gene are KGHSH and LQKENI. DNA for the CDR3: TGTGCCAGCTCACAAGACAGGGAGCTAAATGAGCAGTTCTTC. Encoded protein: CASSQDRELNEQFF.

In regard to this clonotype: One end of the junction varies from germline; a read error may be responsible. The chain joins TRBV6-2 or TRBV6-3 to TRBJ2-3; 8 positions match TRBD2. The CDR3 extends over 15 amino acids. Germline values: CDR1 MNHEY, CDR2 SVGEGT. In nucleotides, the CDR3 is TGTGCCAGCAGTTCGACCCTGGACCCCCCGGGGGGGCAGTTTTTT. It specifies CASSSTLDPPGGQFF.

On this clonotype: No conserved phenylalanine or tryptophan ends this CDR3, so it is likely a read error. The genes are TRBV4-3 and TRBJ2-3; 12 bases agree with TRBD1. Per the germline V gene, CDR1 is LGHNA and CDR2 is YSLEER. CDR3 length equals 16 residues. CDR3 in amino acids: CASSQDRGQGADTQYL. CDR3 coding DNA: TGCGCCAGCAGCCAAGATAGGGGACAGGGGGCAGATACCCAGTATCTT.

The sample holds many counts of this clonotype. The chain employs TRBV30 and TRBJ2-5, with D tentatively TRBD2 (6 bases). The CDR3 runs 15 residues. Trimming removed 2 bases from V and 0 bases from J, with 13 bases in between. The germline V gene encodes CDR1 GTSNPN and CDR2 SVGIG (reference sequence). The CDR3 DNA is TGTGCCTGGAGTCGCGGGACTCGGTACCAAGAGACCCAGTACTTC. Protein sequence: CAWSRGTRYQETQYF.

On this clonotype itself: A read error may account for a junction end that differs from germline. The CDR3 DNA is TGTGCCCGCAGTGGCAGGCGAGTCTCGGGGGCCAACGTCCTGACTTTC. The encoded protein is CARSGRRVSGANVLTF. This chain links TRBV12-3 or TRBV12-4 with TRBJ2-6; unclear D gene. The CDR3 contains 16 residues.

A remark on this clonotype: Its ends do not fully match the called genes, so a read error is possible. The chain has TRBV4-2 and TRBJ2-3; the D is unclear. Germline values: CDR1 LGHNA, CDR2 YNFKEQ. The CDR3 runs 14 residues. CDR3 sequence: CASRQEVRSYTQYF. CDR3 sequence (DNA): TGTGCCAGCAGACAAGAAGTACGATCCTATACGCAGTATTTT.

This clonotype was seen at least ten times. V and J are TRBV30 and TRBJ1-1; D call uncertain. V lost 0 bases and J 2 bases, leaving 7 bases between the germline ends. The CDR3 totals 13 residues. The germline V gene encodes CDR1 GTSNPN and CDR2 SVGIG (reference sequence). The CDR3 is CAWSVRENTEAFF. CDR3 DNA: TGTGCCTGGAGTGTACGAGAAAACACTGAAGCTTTCTTT.

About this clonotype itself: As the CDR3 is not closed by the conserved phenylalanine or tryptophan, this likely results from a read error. The CDR3 nucleotides read TGTGCCAGCAGTTACGATCTCCAAAAGATTCAGTACTTA. Its protein product is CASSYDLQKIQYL. J is TRBJ2-4 and V is TRBV6-2 or TRBV6-3; D is undetermined. There are 13 residues in the CDR3. The germline CDR1 and CDR2 sequences are MNHEY and SVGEGT.

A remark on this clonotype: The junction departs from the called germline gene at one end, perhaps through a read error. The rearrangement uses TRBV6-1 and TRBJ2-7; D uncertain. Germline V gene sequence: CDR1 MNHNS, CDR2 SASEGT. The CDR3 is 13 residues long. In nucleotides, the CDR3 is TGTGCCAGCAGTGAAGGGGCCGCCTACGAGCAGCAGTTC. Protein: CASSEGAAYEQQF.

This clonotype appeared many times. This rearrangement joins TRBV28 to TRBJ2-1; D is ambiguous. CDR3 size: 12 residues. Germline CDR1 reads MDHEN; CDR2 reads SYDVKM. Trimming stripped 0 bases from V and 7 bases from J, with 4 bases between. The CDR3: CASSLWGNEQFF. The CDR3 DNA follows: TGTGCCAGCAGTTTATGGGGAAATGAGCAGTTCTTC. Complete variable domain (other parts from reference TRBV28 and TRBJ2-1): DVKVTQSSRYLVKRTGEKVFLECVQDMDHENMFWYRQDPGLGLRLIYFSYDVKMKEKGDIPEGYSVSREKKERFSLILESASTNQTSMYLCASSLWGNEQFFGPGTRLTVL.

CDR3 residues: CAYSAQGEEGTQYF. The CDR3 DNA reads as TGTGCCTACAGTGCCCAGGGAGAGGAGGGGACCCAGTACTTC. The genes are TRBV6-5 and TRBJ2-5; a weak D match, TRBD2 (6 bases). Trimming removed 11 bases from V and 7 bases from J, with 23 bases in between. CDR1 is MNHEY, CDR2 SVGAGI, per germline. This CDR3 is built from 14 residues.

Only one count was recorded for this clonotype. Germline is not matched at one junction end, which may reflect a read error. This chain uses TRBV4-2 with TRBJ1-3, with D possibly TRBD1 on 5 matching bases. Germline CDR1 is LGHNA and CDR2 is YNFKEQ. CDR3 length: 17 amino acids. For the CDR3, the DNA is TGTGCCAGTAGCCAAGAGGAGGGGAGCCCTTCTGGAACCACCATATATTTT. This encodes CASSQEEGSPSGTTIYF.

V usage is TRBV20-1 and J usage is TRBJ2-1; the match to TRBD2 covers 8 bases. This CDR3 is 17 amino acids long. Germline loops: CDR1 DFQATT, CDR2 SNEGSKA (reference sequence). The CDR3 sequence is CSAGDEGGLAGLNEQFF. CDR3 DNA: TGCAGCGCTGGAGATGAAGGTGGACTAGCCGGACTCAATGAGCAGTTCTTC.

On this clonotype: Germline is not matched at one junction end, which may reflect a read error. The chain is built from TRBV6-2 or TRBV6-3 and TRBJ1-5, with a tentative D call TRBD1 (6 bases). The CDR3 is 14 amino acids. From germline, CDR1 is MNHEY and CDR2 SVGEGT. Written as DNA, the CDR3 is TGTGCCAGCAGCCCCTGGGGGGGCTATCAGCTCCAGCATTTT. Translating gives CASSPWGGYQLQHF.

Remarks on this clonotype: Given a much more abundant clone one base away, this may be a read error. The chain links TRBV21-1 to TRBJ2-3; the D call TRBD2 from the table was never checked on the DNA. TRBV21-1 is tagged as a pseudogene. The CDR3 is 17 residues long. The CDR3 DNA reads TGTGCCACCAGGCTAGCAGCCTTTGCCCCTAGCACAGATACGCAGTATTTT. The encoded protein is CATRLAAFAPSTDTQYF.

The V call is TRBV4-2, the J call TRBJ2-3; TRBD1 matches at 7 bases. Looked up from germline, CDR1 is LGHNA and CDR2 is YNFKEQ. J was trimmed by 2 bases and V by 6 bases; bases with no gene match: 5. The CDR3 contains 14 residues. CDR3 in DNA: TGTGCCAGCAGTCAGGGACAGCTCACAGATACGCAGTATTTT. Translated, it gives CASSQGQLTDTQYF.

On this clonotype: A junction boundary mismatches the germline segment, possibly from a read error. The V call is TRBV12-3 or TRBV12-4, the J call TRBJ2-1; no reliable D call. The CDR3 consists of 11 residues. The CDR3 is CASSLENEQFF. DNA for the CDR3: TGTGCCAGCAGTCTCGAGAATGAGCAATTCTTC.

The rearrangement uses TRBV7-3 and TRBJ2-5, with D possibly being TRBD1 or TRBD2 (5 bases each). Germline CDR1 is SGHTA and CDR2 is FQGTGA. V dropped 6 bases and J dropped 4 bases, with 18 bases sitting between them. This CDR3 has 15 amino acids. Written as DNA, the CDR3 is TGTGCCAGCAGTCCGGGGACGTCGAGTGCAGAGACCCAGTACTTC. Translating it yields CASSPGTSSAETQYF.

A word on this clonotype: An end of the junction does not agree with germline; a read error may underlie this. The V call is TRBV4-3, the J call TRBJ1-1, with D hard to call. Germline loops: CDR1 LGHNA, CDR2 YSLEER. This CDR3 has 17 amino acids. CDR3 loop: CAISRGWGVEPNIEAFF. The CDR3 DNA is TGCGCCATCAGCCGCGGGTGGGGTGTCGAACCGAACATTGAAGCTTTCTTT.

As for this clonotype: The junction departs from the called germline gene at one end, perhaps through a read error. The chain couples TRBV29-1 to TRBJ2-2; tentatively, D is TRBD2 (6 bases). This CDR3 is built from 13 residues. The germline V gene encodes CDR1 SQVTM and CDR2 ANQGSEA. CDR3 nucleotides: TGCAGCGTTCTGGAGGGGCCTGGCTGGGAACTGTTTTTT. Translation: CSVLEGPGWELFF.

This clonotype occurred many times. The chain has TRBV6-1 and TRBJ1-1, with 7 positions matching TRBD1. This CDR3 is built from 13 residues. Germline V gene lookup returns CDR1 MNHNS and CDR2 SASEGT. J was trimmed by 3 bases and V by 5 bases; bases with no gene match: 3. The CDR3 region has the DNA TGTGCCAGCAGTCCCGACAGGGACACTGAAGCTTTCTTT. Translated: CASSPDRDTEAFF.